This T cell receptor beta chain derives from a study of blood T cell repertoires in COVID-19. Study-level information: The United States, Italy and Spain supplied acute and convalescent COVID-19 samples. T cells, B-cell-depleted T cells, or PBMCs supplied cDNA or gDNA.

Germline-derived CDR1 and CDR2 are MNHEY and SVGAGI. The J segment lost 2 bases and the V segment lost 2 bases, leaving 2 bases of the junction unmatched. The CDR3 spans 14 residues. Recovered Cohort 3 donors showed two negative PCRs, clearance, or symptom resolution. The protocol was immunoSEQ multiplex PCR, while the TCRdb copy is restricted to in-frame clones and leaves out a portion. The table has approximately 390,000 clones, about 86% seen once. The rearrangement joins TRBV6-5 to TRBJ1-2; 7 positions agree with TRBD1. The sequencing input was PBMCs or T cells enriched from blood (not recorded which). The TCR originated in a woman in her fifties or sixties who had recovered from COVID-19. The CDR3 spells CASSYKGQNYGYTF. The CDR3 nucleotides read TGTGCCAGCAGTTACAAGGGACAGAACTATGGCTACACCTTC.